A single sample is the source of the 27 T cell receptor beta chains below, sequenced in a study of T cells in localized non-small cell lung cancer. Method: immunoSEQ multiplex PCR; TCRdb's copy keeps in-frame clones and lacks some. The top ten hold 35% to 45% of the sample, which has fewer than 40,000 clones, 78% seen once. The material sequenced was peripheral blood, taken before any cancer treatment. Source of these receptors: a male donor aged 60 or over with stage II squamous cell lung carcinoma.

This chain joins TRBV5-4 and TRBJ1-4; tentatively, D is TRBD1 (5 bases). CDR1 is SGHNT, CDR2 YYREEE, per germline (reference sequence). Trimming removed 5 bases from V and 4 bases from J, with 9 bases in between. This CDR3 comprises 13 residues. The CDR3 DNA is TGTGCCAGCAGGACAGCTGATAATGAAAAACTGTTTTTT. This translates into CASRTADNEKLFF.

This clone was counted a few times. The V and J genes are TRBV12-5 and TRBJ2-7; D possibly matches TRBD1 or TRBD2 (5 bases each). Trimming took 1 base from V and 2 from J, leaving 9 bases between them. CDR1 LGHNT and CDR2 FRNRAP come from the germline V gene. This CDR3 region has 14 residues. CDR3 region: CASGLAGRPYEQYF. Here the CDR3 DNA reads TGTGCTAGTGGTTTGGCGGGGCGCCCCTACGAGCAGTACTTC.

This chain uses TRBV27 with TRBJ2-7, with 7 bases lining up with TRBD1. The CDR3 extends over 15 amino acids. Per germline, CDR1 MNHEY and CDR2 SMNVEV (reference sequence). V lost 3 bases to trimming and J lost 2 bases; unmatched junction nucleotides: 7. The DNA of the CDR3 is TGTGCCAGCAGTTTGATCGGGACAGCCACCTACGAGCAGTACTTC. This sequence encodes CASSLIGTATYEQYF.

This chain joins TRBV7-6 and TRBJ2-1; D is possibly TRBD2 (6 bases). The CDR3 consists of 19 residues. V was shortened by 1 base and J by 0 bases, with 19 bases between the two germline ends. Germline loops: CDR1 SGHVS, CDR2 FNYEAQ. CDR3 in DNA: TGTGCCAGCAGCTTAGATTGGGACTCCGATCCCAGCTCCTACAATGAGCAGTTCTTC. Amino acids: CASSLDWDSDPSSYNEQFF.

As concerns this clone: Other DNA sequences in the sample encode the same CDR3. The J gene is TRBJ2-7, the V gene TRBV9; 7 bases fit TRBD1. This CDR3 spans 16 amino acids. Germline CDR1 reads SGDLS; CDR2 reads YYNGEE. V shed 2 bases and J 7 bases; nucleotides not matched to a gene: 15. The CDR3 here is CASSVQSGTVYGEQYF. CDR3 DNA: TGTGCCAGCAGCGTCCAAAGTGGGACAGTCTATGGGGAGCAGTACTTC.

The rearrangement joins TRBV30 to TRBJ2-7; 14 bases map to TRBD2. V was pared by 4 bases and J by 6 bases, with 8 bases of the junction left unmatched. This CDR3 region has 15 residues. The V gene's germline CDR1 is GTSNPN and CDR2 SVGIG (reference sequence). The CDR3: CAWKTGTSGGLEQYF. For the CDR3, the DNA is TGTGCCTGGAAGACCGGGACTAGCGGGGGACTCGAGCAGTACTTC.

The chain employs TRBV19 and TRBJ2-2, with D possibly TRBD2 on 6 matching bases. The germline gives CDR1 LNHDA, CDR2 SQIVND (reference sequence). This CDR3 contains 15 residues. The germline V and J ends were trimmed by 5 bases and 8 bases, with 18 bases remaining between them. CDR3 residues: CASSRGRPSKGELFF. The DNA of the CDR3 is TGTGCCAGTAGTCGGGGGAGGCCATCTAAAGGGGAGCTGTTTTTT. The full variable domain, rest sourced from reference TRBV19 and TRBJ2-2, is DGGITQSPKYLFRKEGQNVTLSCEQNLNHDAMYWYRQDPGQGLRLIYYSQIVNDFQKGDIAEGYSVSREKKESFPLTVTSAQKNPTAFYLCASSRGRPSKGELFFGEGSRLTVL.

The chain has TRBV7-9 and TRBJ2-1; 9 nucleotides match TRBD2. V lost 1 base, J lost 7 bases, and 5 bases stayed unmatched. Germline-derived CDR1 and CDR2 are SEHNR and FQNEAQ (reference sequence). CDR3 length: 15 residues. Here the CDR3 reads CASSLGSGRKNEQFF. The CDR3 nucleotides are TGTGCCAGCAGCTTAGGTAGCGGGAGAAAGAATGAGCAGTTCTTC.

The rearrangement links TRBV30 to TRBJ1-1, with unresolved D. V lost 0 bases, J lost 1 base, and 6 bases lay in between. The CDR3 totals 13 residues. Germline V gives CDR1 GTSNPN, CDR2 SVGIG (reference sequence). CDR3 sequence (DNA): TGTGCCTGGAGTGTACGGGAGAACACTGAAGCTTTCTTT. It codes for CAWSVRENTEAFF.

In this sample, this clone turned up a few times. The chain recombines TRBV5-4 with TRBJ2-2; D possibly uses TRBD1 or TRBD2 (5 bases each). The germline gives CDR1 SGHNT, CDR2 YYREEE (reference sequence). The CDR3 extends over 15 amino acids. The V end lost 4 bases, the J end lost 5 bases, and 15 bases lay between the germline ends. The CDR3 loop reads CASSPAWDRTGELFF. As DNA, the CDR3 is TGTGCCAGCAGCCCAGCGTGGGACCGAACCGGGGAGCTGTTTTTT.

This chain uses TRBV10-3 with TRBJ2-3, with a possible D match to TRBD1 (6 bases). This CDR3 has 15 amino acids. Germline V gives CDR1 ENHRY, CDR2 SYGVKD. V gave up 2 bases and J gave up 3 bases, with 12 bases separating them. Here the CDR3 reads CAISEPSTGTDTQYF. The CDR3 DNA is TGTGCCATCAGTGAGCCATCTACAGGGACAGATACGCAGTATTTT.

There are a few counts of this clone. The chain couples TRBV10-3 to TRBJ2-5; D is undetermined. Germline V gene lookup returns CDR1 ENHRY and CDR2 SYGVKD. The CDR3 spans 13 residues. V gave up 2 bases and J gave up 7 bases, with 11 bases separating them. The CDR3 bases are TGTGCCATCAGTGAGGGTGCCGTCGGGACCCAGTACTTC. Its translation is CAISEGAVGTQYF.

The CDR3 here is CASSLYGQISNQPQHF. The CDR3 region has the DNA TGTGCCAGCAGCTTGTACGGACAGATTAGCAATCAGCCCCAGCATTTT. The chain joins TRBV7-2 to TRBJ1-5; tentative D call: TRBD1 (6 bases). Looked up from germline, CDR1 is SGHTA and CDR2 is FQGNSA. This CDR3 contains 16 residues. V was clipped by 3 bases and J by 0 bases, with 12 bases between them.

V gene TRBV9 combines with J gene TRBJ2-5; 8 bases align to TRBD1. The CDR3 has 15 amino acids. Germline lookup yields CDR1 SGDLS and CDR2 YYNGEE. V lost 0 bases to trimming and J lost 4 bases; unmatched junction nucleotides: 5. CDR3 coding DNA: TGTGCCAGCAGCGTAGTCGGGACAGGAGTAGAGACCCAGTACTTC. As protein: CASSVVGTGVETQYF.

The chain couples TRBV6-1 to TRBJ2-5, with D perhaps matching TRBD2 (5 bases). V lost 4 bases and J 5 bases, leaving 11 bases between the germline ends. Germline V CDR1 and CDR2: MNHNS, SASEGT. CDR3 size: 13 residues. The CDR3 loop reads CASSGWEMETQYF. CDR3 bases: TGTGCCAGCAGTGGGTGGGAGATGGAGACCCAGTACTTC.

This CDR3 is CASSPERGLYNEQFF. The CDR3 DNA reads TGTGCCAGCAGTCCAGAGCGGGGCCTCTACAATGAGCAGTTCTTC. The V gene is TRBV6-5, the J gene TRBJ2-1; 7 positions match TRBD2. Germline V gene sequence: CDR1 MNHEY, CDR2 SVGAGI. V shed 5 bases and J 3 bases; nucleotides not matched to a gene: 7. This CDR3 contains 15 residues.

The J gene is TRBJ1-1, the V gene TRBV7-9; D gene uncertain. V lost 7 bases to trimming and J lost 3 bases, with 15 bases between them. The CDR3 consists of 14 residues. The V gene's germline CDR1 is SEHNR and CDR2 FQNEAQ (reference sequence). DNA of the CDR3: TGTGCCAGCATCCCCCTTAATAGGGACACTGAAGCTTTCTTT. It encodes CASIPLNRDTEAFF.

The chain links TRBV9 to TRBJ2-1; 11 bases align to TRBD2. This CDR3 has 20 amino acids. Trimming at V came to 0 bases and at J to 0 bases, leaving 11 bases not matched to a gene. Germline CDR1 and CDR2: SGDLS and YYNGEE. CDR3 sequence (DNA): TGTGCCAGCAGCGTAGAGGGAACTAGCGGGAGCCTCAGCTCCTACAATGAGCAGTTCTTC. This sequence encodes CASSVEGTSGSLSSYNEQFF.

The rearrangement joins TRBV14 to TRBJ2-7; 8 nucleotides agree with TRBD2. From germline, CDR1 is SGHDN and CDR2 FVKESK. The CDR3 covers 14 residues. J lost 5 bases, V lost 4 bases, and 7 bases had no gene match. The CDR3 protein is CASSPAGATDEQYF. CDR3 sequence (DNA): TGTGCCAGCAGCCCAGCGGGAGCCACTGACGAGCAGTACTTC.

J is TRBJ2-2 and V is TRBV5-1; D is tentatively TRBD1 or TRBD2 (6 bases each). Trimming took off 3 bases at V and 3 bases at J, with 15 bases between the two ends. This CDR3 region has 16 residues. The germline gives CDR1 SGHRS, CDR2 YFSETQ. CDR3 coding DNA: TGCGCCAGCAGCTCGAACGGGGGCTTGGACACCGGGGAGCTGTTTTTT. This codes for CASSSNGGLDTGELFF.

The CDR3 nucleotides read TGTGCCAGCAGCTCGAAGAATGAGCAGTTCTTC. Protein product: CASSSKNEQFF. V is TRBV7-2 and J is TRBJ2-1; D ambiguous. Germline lookup yields CDR1 SGHTA and CDR2 FQGNSA. The CDR3 covers 11 residues. Trimming took off 4 bases at V and 7 bases at J, with 5 bases between the two ends.

This clone has just one count. The gene calls are TRBV13 and TRBJ2-3; TRBD2 matches 8 bases. The CDR3 has 16 amino acids. Germline values: CDR1 PRHDT, CDR2 FYEKMQ (reference sequence). V lost 0 bases and J lost 3; bases outside the gene matches: 5. The CDR3 DNA is TGTGCCAGCAGCTTAGGCGGCGGGGGGCCTACAGATACGCAGTATTTT. Translation: CASSLGGGGPTDTQYF.

This clone was seen at least ten times. V is TRBV5-6 and J is TRBJ1-5; D not resolved. CDR3 length: 13 amino acids. V was cut by 1 base and J by 0 bases, with 2 bases left in between. Germline CDR1 SGHDT, CDR2 YYEEEE. The CDR3 spells CASSLSSNQPQHF. The CDR3 bases are TGTGCCAGCAGCTTGTCTAGCAATCAGCCCCAGCATTTT. The whole variable domain, remainder taken from reference TRBV5-6 and TRBJ1-5, is DAGVTQSPTHLIKTRGQQVTLRCSPKSGHDTVSWYQQALGQGPQFIFQYYEEEERQRGNFPDRFSGHQFPNYSSELNVNALLLGDSALYLCASSLSSNQPQHFGDGTRLSIL.

The V gene is TRBV5-1, the J gene TRBJ1-4; 10 nucleotides line up with TRBD1. CDR1 SGHRS and CDR2 YFSETQ come from the germline V gene. The trim removed 1 base at V and 2 bases at J, leaving 2 bases unmatched. This CDR3 contains 16 residues. Here the CDR3 DNA reads TGCGCCAGCAGCTTGCGGGGACAGGGGACTAATGAAAAACTGTTTTTT. This sequence encodes CASSLRGQGTNEKLFF.

V usage is TRBV4-3 and J usage is TRBJ2-3; D not certain. The CDR3 runs 13 residues. The ends were cut back, 0 bases at V and 8 bases at J, with 9 bases in the middle. CDR1 is LGHNA and CDR2 is YSLEER in the germline V gene. For the CDR3, the DNA is TGCGCCAGCAGCCAAGATTTAAGAACTACGCAGTATTTT. Its translation is CASSQDLRTTQYF.

This chain links TRBV30 with TRBJ1-1, with 7 bases aligning to TRBD1. Trimming at V came to 2 bases and at J to 4 bases, leaving 4 bases not matched to a gene. This CDR3 spans 13 amino acids. CDR1 and CDR2 from the germline V gene are GTSNPN and SVGIG (reference sequence). The CDR3 coding sequence is TGTGCCTGGAGTACGACAGGGCTCACTGAAGCTTTCTTT. Its translation is CAWSTTGLTEAFF.

In its sample, this clone was seen a few times. V is TRBV7-3 and J is TRBJ1-1; no definite D call. The CDR3 covers 16 residues. V shed 5 bases and J shed 2 bases, with 18 bases lying between them. From germline, CDR1 is SGHTA and CDR2 FQGTGA. The CDR3 here is CASSPQRTSANTEAFF. Here the CDR3 DNA reads TGTGCCAGCAGCCCACAGCGGACCTCAGCCAACACTGAAGCTTTCTTT.